A single sample gave rise to the 29 T cell receptor beta chains below, sequenced in a study of shared clonotypes between healthy human individuals. Data came from immunoSEQ multiplex PCR; TCRdb stores just in-frame clones and leaves some out. The repertoire includes about 980,000 clones, more than 75% of them detected once, and about 1.5% sits in the top ten. The specimen was memory CD4+ T cells sorted from blood. The sample's subset: CD45RA-negative fraction. The source of these receptors is a man between 18 and 35 years old in good health.

The sample holds a few counts of this clone. The chain couples TRBV29-1 to TRBJ1-4; D might be TRBD1 (6 bases). Between the trimmed V and J ends, which lost 3 bases and 3 bases, there was a span of 8 bases. From germline, CDR1 is SQVTM and CDR2 ANQGSEA. The CDR3 is 13 amino acids. The CDR3 bases are TGCAGCGTTGAGGGGGCCCCTAATGAAAAACTGTTTTTT. This translates into CSVEGAPNEKLFF.

This chain connects TRBV7-8 to TRBJ1-4; D unclear. V lost 1 base and J 8 bases, leaving 17 bases between the germline ends. The CDR3 spans 16 residues. Germline CDR1 is SGHVS and CDR2 is FQNEAQ. CDR3 amino acids: CASSLGYGRIEEKLFF. The CDR3 coding sequence is TGTGCCAGCAGCTTAGGATACGGCAGGATAGAGGAAAAACTGTTTTTT.

This clone was observed a handful of times. V is TRBV29-1 and J is TRBJ2-6; D might be TRBD1 (6 bases). Germline lookup yields CDR1 SQVTM and CDR2 ANQGSEA. V shed 3 bases and J shed 1 base, with 13 bases lying between them. The CDR3 length is 16 residues. CDR3 sequence reads: CSVEGASRSGANVLTF. In nucleotides, the CDR3 is TGCAGCGTTGAGGGGGCGTCAAGGTCTGGGGCCAACGTCCTGACTTTC.

The CDR3 loop is CATSPRASPLNTEAFF. CDR3 DNA: TGTGCCACCAGCCCCAGGGCCTCCCCGCTTAACACTGAAGCTTTCTTT. The V gene is TRBV15, the J gene TRBJ1-1; tentatively, D is TRBD1 (5 bases). Deletions cut 5 bases from V and 2 bases from J, with 18 bases between. The CDR3 spans 16 residues. CDR1 LNHNV and CDR2 YYDKDF come from the germline V gene (reference sequence). Variable domain in full (rest from reference TRBV15 and TRBJ1-1): DAMVIQNPRYQVTQFGKPVTLSCSQTLNHNVMYWYQQKSSQAPKLLFHYYDKDFNNEADTPDNFQSRRPNTSFCFLDIRSPGLGDTAMYLCATSPRASPLNTEAFFGQGTRLTVV.

The V and J genes are TRBV7-9 and TRBJ2-2; D gene ambiguous. Germline assignment: CDR1 SEHNR and CDR2 FQNEAQ (reference sequence). V shed 3 bases and J shed 4 bases, with 9 bases lying between them. The CDR3 consists of 14 residues. The CDR3 region has the DNA TGTGCCAGCAGCTTTGGTACTACCACCGGGGAGCTGTTTTTT. As protein: CASSFGTTTGELFF.

This clone was seen only a few times. The chain combines TRBV11-2 with TRBJ1-6; D might be TRBD1 (5 bases). V was trimmed by 1 base and J by 7 bases, leaving 8 bases between them. The CDR3 runs to 14 residues. Germline V gives CDR1 SGHAT, CDR2 FQNNGV. Written as DNA, the CDR3 is TGTGCCAGCAGCTTAGGACAGACCAATTCACCCCTCCACTTT. Its translation: CASSLGQTNSPLHF.

This clone has ten or more counts. This sequence joins TRBV19 and TRBJ2-5; 8 positions match TRBD2. The CDR3 runs to 15 residues. Germline V gene lookup returns CDR1 LNHDA and CDR2 SQIVND (reference sequence). V shed 6 bases and J 0 bases; nucleotides not matched to a gene: 6. This CDR3 reads CASRPERGNQETQYF. Here the CDR3 DNA reads TGTGCCAGTAGACCAGAGCGGGGGAACCAAGAGACCCAGTACTTC.

The chain has TRBV6-6 and TRBJ1-5; D remains unclear. Trimming left V 4 bases short and J 4 bases short, with 8 bases between. CDR1 is MNHNY and CDR2 is SVGAGI in the germline V gene (reference sequence). The CDR3 has 13 amino acids. The CDR3 coding sequence is TGTGCCAGCAGTTTGGCGGGGAATCAGCCCCAGCATTTT. Residues: CASSLAGNQPQHF.

The chain recombines TRBV4-1 with TRBJ2-7; 9 nucleotides line up with TRBD2. Germline CDR1 MGHRA, CDR2 YSYEKL. Trimming at V came to 0 bases and at J to 4 bases, leaving 16 bases not matched to a gene. This CDR3 has 19 amino acids. CDR3 region: CASSQDPASGDATLYEQYF. CDR3 in DNA: TGCGCCAGCAGCCAAGATCCCGCTAGCGGGGACGCAACCCTTTACGAGCAGTACTTC.

J is TRBJ1-1 and V is TRBV29-1; D call uncertain. The germline V gene has CDR1 SQVTM and CDR2 ANQGSEA. With 3 bases removed from V and 1 base from J, the gap between germline ends came to 6 bases. This CDR3 spans 12 amino acids. CDR3 in amino acids: CSVDLGNTEAFF. The DNA of the CDR3 is TGCAGCGTTGATCTGGGGAACACTGAAGCTTTCTTT.

The chain combines TRBV28 with TRBJ1-1; D may be TRBD1 (6 bases). Trimming removed 6 bases at V and 9 bases at J, with 14 bases between. The CDR3 runs 12 residues. The V gene's germline CDR1 is MDHEN and CDR2 SYDVKM. This CDR3 is CASSLRTGKAFF. CDR3 DNA sequence: TGTGCCAGCAGCCTTAGAACAGGGAAAGCTTTCTTT.

The genes are TRBV7-8 and TRBJ1-1; D perhaps matches TRBD1 (6 bases). Trimming shortened V by 0 bases and J by 1 base, and 15 bases separated the two germline ends. The germline V gene has CDR1 SGHVS and CDR2 FQNEAQ. The CDR3 contains 17 residues. In DNA form, the CDR3 reads TGTGCCAGCAGCTTAGCTATGGCAGGGGCGGGGAACACTGAAGCTTTCTTT. This gives the protein CASSLAMAGAGNTEAFF.

The chain carries TRBV2 and TRBJ2-7; 10 nucleotides align to TRBD2. Germline CDR1 SNHLY, CDR2 FYNNEI. Losses at the gene ends were 10 bases for V and 5 bases for J; bases not matched to a gene: 14. The CDR3 has 15 amino acids. CDR3 in DNA: TGTGCCACCAAGGATAGCGGGGGGCCCGCGGACGAGCAGTACTTC. The encoded protein is CATKDSGGPADEQYF.

The V and J genes are TRBV29-1 and TRBJ2-7, with 8 bases lining up with TRBD1. V was pared by 8 bases and J by 5 bases, with 8 bases of the junction left unmatched. Germline V gives CDR1 SQVTM, CDR2 ANQGSEA. The CDR3 is 12 residues long. CDR3 sequence (DNA): TGCAGCCTATGGGACAGGACCCACGAGCAGTACTTC. It is translated as CSLWDRTHEQYF.

The V gene is TRBV7-9, the J gene TRBJ2-3, with 10 bases identical to TRBD1. CDR3 size: 19 residues. V dropped 3 bases and J dropped 5; count of bases not matched to a gene: 17. Germline V CDR1 and CDR2: SEHNR, FQNEAQ (reference sequence). CDR3 loop: CASSFTASQDRGMRDTQYF. As DNA, the CDR3 is TGTGCCAGCAGCTTCACCGCGAGTCAGGACAGGGGGATGAGAGATACGCAGTATTTT.

The CDR3 DNA follows: TGTGCCACCAGCTTTCACATGTTGGCCAAAAACATTCAGTACTTC. Amino acid sequence: CATSFHMLAKNIQYF. The genes are TRBV15 and TRBJ2-4; D ambiguous. Trimming removed 5 bases from V and 1 base from J, with 12 bases in between. This CDR3 has 15 residues. Germline CDR1 and CDR2: LNHNV and YYDKDF (reference sequence).

The rearrangement links TRBV2 to TRBJ2-7; the D gene is possibly TRBD2 (6 bases). Trimming left V 3 bases short and J 5 bases short, with 17 bases between. Per the germline V gene, CDR1 is SNHLY and CDR2 is FYNNEI. This CDR3 comprises 15 residues. In DNA form, the CDR3 reads TGTGCCAGCAGTGAGGGGGGTGGCAGGGCCCACGAGCAGTACTTC. Encoded protein: CASSEGGGRAHEQYF.

The sample holds many counts of this clone. The chain recombines TRBV2 with TRBJ1-4; TRBD1 matches 7 bases. The length of the CDR3 is 13 residues. The ends lost 6 bases at V and 7 bases at J; junction bases unmatched: 5. The germline V gene has CDR1 SNHLY and CDR2 FYNNEI. The CDR3 protein is CASSQGVREKLFF. CDR3 nucleotide sequence: TGTGCCAGCAGCCAGGGGGTACGTGAAAAACTGTTTTTT. Full variable domain (remainder filled in from reference TRBV2 and TRBJ1-4): EPEVTQTPSHQVTQMGQEVILRCVPISNHLYFYWYRQILGQKVEFLVSFYNNEISEKSEIFDDQFSVERPDGSNFTLKIRSTKLEDSAMYFCASSQGVREKLFFGSGTQLSVL.

On this clone itself: Other DNA sequences of this sample code for an identical CDR3. This chain joins TRBV2 and TRBJ2-1; 11 nucleotides line up with TRBD2. The V and J ends lost 0 bases and 6 bases, in that order; junction bases with no gene match: 1. The germline CDR1 and CDR2 sequences are SNHLY and FYNNEI. The CDR3 is 15 residues long. CDR3 bases: TGTGCCAGCAGTGAAGCTAGCGGGGGGGCCAATGAGCAGTTCTTC. Translation gives CASSEASGGANEQFF.

The V call is TRBV7-3, the J call TRBJ2-1; maybe TRBD1 (6 bases). Trimming removed 1 base at V and 10 bases at J, with 17 bases between. Germline V lookup: CDR1 SGHTA, CDR2 FQGTGA. CDR3 length: 15 amino acids. The CDR3 coding sequence is TGTGCCAGCAGCTTAATGTCGCAGGGGACGGGAGAGCAGTTCTTC. This translates into CASSLMSQGTGEQFF.

V and J are TRBV4-3 and TRBJ2-1; 9 bases are shared with TRBD2. This CDR3 is 17 amino acids long. Germline assignment: CDR1 LGHNA and CDR2 YSLEER. Trimming cost V 0 bases and J 0 bases; bases outside gene matches: 3. The CDR3 sequence: CASSQEPSGNSYNEQFF. CDR3 DNA: TGCGCCAGCAGCCAAGAGCCTAGCGGGAACTCCTACAATGAGCAGTTCTTC.

This chain joins TRBV7-2 and TRBJ1-1, with D hard to call. Deletions cut 5 bases from V and 1 base from J, with 11 bases between. CDR3 length: 14 amino acids. CDR1 is SGHTA, CDR2 FQGNSA, per germline. CDR3 bases: TGTGCCAGCAGCACACTTACGGGGAACACTGAAGCTTTCTTT. Translation gives CASSTLTGNTEAFF.

This sequence joins TRBV6-5 and TRBJ2-7, with TRBD2 matching over 7 bases. The CDR3 extends over 15 amino acids. Looked up from germline, CDR1 is MNHEY and CDR2 is SVGAGI. After removal of 5 bases from V and 1 base from J, the junction contained 8 bases not matched to a gene. CDR3 sequence: CASSPTGTISYEQYF. The CDR3 bases are TGTGCCAGCAGTCCCACCGGGACTATATCCTACGAGCAGTACTTC.

The J gene is TRBJ2-3, the V gene TRBV27; D ambiguous. V dropped 4 bases and J dropped 0 bases, with 8 bases sitting between them. Germline loops: CDR1 MNHEY, CDR2 SMNVEV (reference sequence). CDR3 length equals 14 residues. Here the CDR3 reads CASSWYSSTDTQYF. CDR3 nucleotides: TGTGCCAGCAGTTGGTATTCTAGCACAGATACGCAGTATTTT.

This chain uses TRBV6-5 with TRBJ2-1; 8 bases agree with TRBD1. CDR3 length: 12 amino acids. The ends lost 5 bases at V and 10 bases at J; junction bases unmatched: 4. Germline CDR1 reads MNHEY; CDR2 reads SVGAGI. CDR3 residues: CASSQGTGEQFF. CDR3 in DNA: TGTGCCAGCAGTCAGGGGACAGGAGAGCAGTTCTTC.

J is TRBJ2-5 and V is TRBV5-1, with TRBD1 identical over 9 bases. Germline lookup yields CDR1 SGHRS and CDR2 YFSETQ. The CDR3 has 14 amino acids. V lost 4 bases to trimming and J lost 3 bases; unmatched junction nucleotides: 4. The CDR3 sequence: CASSPRTGEETQYF. The CDR3 DNA reads as TGCGCCAGCAGCCCCAGGACAGGGGAAGAGACCCAGTACTTC.

A note on this clone: Other DNA sequences in the sample encode the same CDR3. V and J are TRBV5-1 and TRBJ2-6, with D perhaps TRBD2 (5 bases). CDR1 and CDR2 (germline): SGHRS, YFSETQ. V shed 2 bases and J shed 0 bases, with 9 bases lying between them. CDR3 length equals 16 residues. In DNA form, the CDR3 reads TGCGCCAGCAGCTTAGACGGGAACTCTGGGGCCAACGTCCTGACTTTC. It encodes CASSLDGNSGANVLTF.

The chain links TRBV2 to TRBJ1-3; D is ambiguous. Germline CDR1 reads SNHLY; CDR2 reads FYNNEI. Trimming pared 6 bases from V and 8 bases from J, leaving 11 bases between. This CDR3 comprises 12 residues. CDR3 protein: CASREDGDTIYF. The CDR3 DNA sequence: TGTGCCAGCAGGGAGGACGGGGACACCATATATTTT.

This chain links TRBV28 with TRBJ2-5; 7 bases agree with TRBD2. V trimming: 10 bases; J trimming: 4 bases; junction bases outside the gene matches: 6. CDR3 length: 12 residues. CDR1 and CDR2 from the germline V gene are MDHEN and SYDVKM. The CDR3 reads CATAGVRETQYF. The CDR3 coding sequence is TGTGCCACTGCGGGGGTGCGAGAGACCCAGTACTTC.